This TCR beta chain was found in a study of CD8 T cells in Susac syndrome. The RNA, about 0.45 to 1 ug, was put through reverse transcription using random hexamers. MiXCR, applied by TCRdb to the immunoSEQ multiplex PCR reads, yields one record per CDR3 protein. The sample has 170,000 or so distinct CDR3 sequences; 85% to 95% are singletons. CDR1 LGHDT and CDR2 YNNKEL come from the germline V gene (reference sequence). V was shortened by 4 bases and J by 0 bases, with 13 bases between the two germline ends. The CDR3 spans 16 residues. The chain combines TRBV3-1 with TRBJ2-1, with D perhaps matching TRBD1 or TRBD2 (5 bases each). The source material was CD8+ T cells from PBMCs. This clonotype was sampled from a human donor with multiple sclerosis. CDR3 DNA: TGTGCCAGCAGCCCATTCCGGGGACCCTCCTACAATGAGCAGTTCTTC. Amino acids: CASSPFRGPSYNEQFF.